These 9 T cell receptor beta chains share one sample of origin, sequenced in a study of spatial heterogeneity in lung cancer. Indicated time point: sample taken at primary tumor resection. Sequencing covered unsorted whole RNA taken from tumor, nontumor lung or frozen PBMC. From the 5' RACE reads, TCRdb called clonotypes with MiXCR, one entry per CDR3 protein. The data hold 45,000 or so distinct CDR3 sequences, with 10% to 15% observed a single time. Sequences were derived from PBMCs, sampled at surgery. These receptors all come from a female donor with early-stage non-small cell lung cancer.

The chain carries TRBV5-1 and TRBJ2-3; D not certain. The CDR3 has 15 residues. V lost 0 bases and J 0 bases, leaving 8 bases between the germline ends. Per the germline V gene, CDR1 is SGHRS and CDR2 is YFSETQ. The CDR3 DNA reads TGCGCCAGCAGCTTGGGAGAGTCTAGCACAGATACGCAGTATTTT. It codes for CASSLGESSTDTQYF.

This clonotype occurred many times. The V and J genes are TRBV20-1 and TRBJ1-1; no firm D call. Trimming removed 1 base at V and 0 bases at J, with 9 bases between. This CDR3 is 14 amino acids long. CDR1 is DFQATT, CDR2 SNEGSKA, per germline (reference sequence). DNA for the CDR3: TGCAGTGCTAGAGGAGGGAGCATGAACACTGAAGCTTTCTTT. It codes for CSARGGSMNTEAFF.

The chain recombines TRBV7-2 with TRBJ2-1; D ambiguous. Per the germline V gene, CDR1 is SGHTA and CDR2 is FQGNSA. This CDR3 comprises 13 residues. Trimming took 7 bases from V and 10 from J, leaving 17 bases between them. The CDR3 loop reads CASTVSGLGEQFF. CDR3 DNA sequence: TGTGCCAGCACCGTGAGTGGGCTAGGCGAGCAGTTCTTC. Combining the CDR3 with reference TRBV7-2 and TRBJ2-1 gives the whole variable domain GAGVSQSPSNKVTEKGKDVELRCDPISGHTALYWYRQSLGQGLEFLIYFQGNSAPDKSGLPSDRFSAERTGGSVSTLTIQRTQQEDSAVYLCASTVSGLGEQFFGPGTRLTVL.

This clonotype was seen a handful of times. V gene TRBV14 combines with J gene TRBJ2-3, with TRBD1 as a possible D gene (5 bases). Germline V gene lookup returns CDR1 SGHDN and CDR2 FVKESK. V lost 4 bases and J lost 4, with 9 bases in between. This CDR3 contains 13 residues. The CDR3 loop reads CASSLPRADTQYF. Written as DNA, the CDR3 is TGTGCCAGCAGCCTTCCCAGGGCAGATACGCAGTATTTT.

The chain joins TRBV7-2 to TRBJ2-5; D is uncertain. The CDR3 extends over 12 amino acids. CDR1 and CDR2 from the germline V gene are SGHTA and FQGNSA. Trimming cost V 7 bases and J 6 bases, with 12 bases left between them. CDR3 DNA: TGTGCCAGCAAAAGGAACGCGAAGACCCAGTACTTC. As protein: CASKRNAKTQYF.

The rearrangement uses TRBV19 and TRBJ2-2, with 10 nucleotides matching TRBD1. The germline CDR1 and CDR2 sequences are LNHDA and SQIVND (reference sequence). The CDR3 is 15 residues long. Trimming removed 6 bases from V and 8 bases from J; junction bases left unmatched: 9. The CDR3 DNA reads TGTGCCAGTAGGACAGGGGGCGAATTTATGGGGGAGCTGTTTTTT. It yields the protein CASRTGGEFMGELFF.

This clonotype was counted a few times. The V gene is TRBV4-3, the J gene TRBJ1-1, with TRBD1 identical over 8 bases. The CDR3 is 17 residues long. Trimming cost V 2 bases and J 0 bases; bases outside gene matches: 8. CDR1 is LGHNA, CDR2 YSLEER, per germline. The CDR3 DNA sequence: TGCGCCAGCAGCCAAACAGGGGGTTGGGGAATGAACACTGAAGCTTTCTTT. Its translation: CASSQTGGWGMNTEAFF.

The chain carries TRBV28 and TRBJ2-5; 15 bases align to TRBD2. Germline assignment: CDR1 MDHEN and CDR2 SYDVKM. V was clipped by 5 bases and J by 4 bases; unmatched bases: 5. There are 16 residues in the CDR3. Here the CDR3 DNA reads TGTGCCAGCAGTCCCTGGACTAGCGGGGGGGCAGAGACCCAGTACTTC. It translates to CASSPWTSGGAETQYF.

This clonotype was detected many times. J is TRBJ2-7 and V is TRBV5-6, with a possible D match to TRBD1 (5 bases). This CDR3 spans 13 amino acids. Trimming shortened V by 2 bases and J by 5 bases, and 11 bases separated the two germline ends. Germline V gene sequence: CDR1 SGHDT, CDR2 YYEEEE. Here the CDR3 reads CASSFPGSHEQYF. As DNA, the CDR3 is TGTGCCAGCAGCTTTCCAGGGTCCCACGAGCAGTACTTC.